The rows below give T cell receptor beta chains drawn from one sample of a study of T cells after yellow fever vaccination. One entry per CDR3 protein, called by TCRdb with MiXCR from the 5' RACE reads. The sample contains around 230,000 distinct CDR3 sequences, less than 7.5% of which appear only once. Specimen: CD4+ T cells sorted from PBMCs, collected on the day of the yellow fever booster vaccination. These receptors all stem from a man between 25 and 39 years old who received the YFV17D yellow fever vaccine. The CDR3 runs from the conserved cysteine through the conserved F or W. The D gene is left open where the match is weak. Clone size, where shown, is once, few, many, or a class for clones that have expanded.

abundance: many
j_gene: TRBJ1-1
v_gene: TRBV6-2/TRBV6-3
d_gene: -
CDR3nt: TGTGCCAGCACTTCCGGGACCGGTGAAGCTTTCTTT
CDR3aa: CASTSGTGEAFF

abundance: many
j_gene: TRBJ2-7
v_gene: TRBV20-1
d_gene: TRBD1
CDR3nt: TGCAGTGCTAGTAGGGACAGGGGATACGAGCAGTACTTC
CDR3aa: CSASRDRGYEQYF

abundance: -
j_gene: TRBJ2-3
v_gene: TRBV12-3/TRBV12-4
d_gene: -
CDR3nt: TGTGCCAGCAGTCTCAGACTAGGGGGGACCGATACGCAGTATTTT
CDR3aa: CASSLRLGGTDTQYF

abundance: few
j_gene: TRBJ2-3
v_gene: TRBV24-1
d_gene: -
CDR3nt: TGTGCCACCAGCCAGTTCGATACGCAGTATTTT
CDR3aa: CATSQFDTQYF

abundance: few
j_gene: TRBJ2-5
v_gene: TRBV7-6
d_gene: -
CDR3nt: TGTGCCAGCAGCTTTGGCCGGGATTTGGAGACCCAGTACTTC
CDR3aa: CASSFGRDLETQYF

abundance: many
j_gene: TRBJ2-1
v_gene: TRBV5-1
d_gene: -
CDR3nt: TGCGCCAGCAGCACACAGGGCGATGAGCAGTTCTTC
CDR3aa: CASSTQGDEQFF

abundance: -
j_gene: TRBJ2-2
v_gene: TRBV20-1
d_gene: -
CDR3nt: TGCAGTGCTAGGATCACCGGGGAGCTGTTTTTT
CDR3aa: CSARITGELFF

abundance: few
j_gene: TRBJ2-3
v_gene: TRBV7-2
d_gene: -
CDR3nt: TGTGCCAGCAGCGTCAGTCGTTGGGCGGATACGCAGTATTTT
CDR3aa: CASSVSRWADTQYF

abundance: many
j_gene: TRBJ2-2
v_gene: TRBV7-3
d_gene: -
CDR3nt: TGTGCCAGCAGCTTAGGGAGGTCGAACACCGGGGAGCTGTTTTTT
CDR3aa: CASSLGRSNTGELFF

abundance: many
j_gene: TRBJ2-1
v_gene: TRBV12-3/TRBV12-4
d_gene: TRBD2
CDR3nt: TGTGCCAGCAGTCCTGTAGCGGGACTCTACAATGAGCAGTTCTTC
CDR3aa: CASSPVAGLYNEQFF

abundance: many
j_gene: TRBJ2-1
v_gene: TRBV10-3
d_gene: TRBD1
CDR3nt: TGTGCCATCAGTGAAACCGGGACAGACAATGAGCAGTTCTTC
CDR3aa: CAISETGTDNEQFF

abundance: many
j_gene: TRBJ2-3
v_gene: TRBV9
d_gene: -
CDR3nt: TGTGCCAGCAGCGAGGCGGTAGCGGATACGCAGTATTTT
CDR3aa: CASSEAVADTQYF

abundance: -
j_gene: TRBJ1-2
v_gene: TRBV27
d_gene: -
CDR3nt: TGTGCCAGCAGTTTACGCGAAGGGGGCTATGGCTACACCTTC
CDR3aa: CASSLREGGYGYTF

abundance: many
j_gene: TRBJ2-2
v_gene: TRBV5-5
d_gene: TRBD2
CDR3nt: TGTGCCAGCAGCTTTATAGCGGGAGAAGTGCAAGAGCTGTTTTTT
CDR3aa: CASSFIAGEVQELFF

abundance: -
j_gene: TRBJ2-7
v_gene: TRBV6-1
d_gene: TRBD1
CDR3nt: TGTGCCAGCGCTCGGGACAGTACCTACGAGCAGTACTTC
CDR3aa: CASARDSTYEQYF

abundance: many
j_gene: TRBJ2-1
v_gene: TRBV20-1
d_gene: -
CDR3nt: TGCAGTGCGACGCAGAGTGGCAGGAGGTACAATGAGCAGTTCTTC
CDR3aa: CSATQSGRRYNEQFF

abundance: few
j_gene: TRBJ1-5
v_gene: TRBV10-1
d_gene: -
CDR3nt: TGCGCCAGCGCGAAAGGGCTTATGGGCAGGAATTTT
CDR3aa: CASAKGLMGRNF

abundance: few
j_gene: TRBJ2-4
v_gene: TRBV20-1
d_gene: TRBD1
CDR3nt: TGCAGTGCTAGAGAGGCTCCACACAGGGGGAAGGTGGCCAAAAACATTCAGTACTTC
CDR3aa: CSAREAPHRGKVAKNIQYF

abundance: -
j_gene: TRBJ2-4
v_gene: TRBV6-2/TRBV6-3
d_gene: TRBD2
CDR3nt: TGTGCCAGCAGCCGCGGACTAGCGGGATCCAAAAACATTCAGTACTTC
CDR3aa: CASSRGLAGSKNIQYF

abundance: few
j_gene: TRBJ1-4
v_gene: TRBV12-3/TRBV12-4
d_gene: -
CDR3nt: TGTGCCAGCACCTTGAGTATAACAACTAATGAAAAACTGTTTTTT
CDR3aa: CASTLSITTNEKLFF

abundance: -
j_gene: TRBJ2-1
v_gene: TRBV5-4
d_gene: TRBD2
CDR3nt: TGTGCCAGCAACGCACCGACTAGCGGGGGATACAATGAGCAGTTCTTC
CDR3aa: CASNAPTSGGYNEQFF

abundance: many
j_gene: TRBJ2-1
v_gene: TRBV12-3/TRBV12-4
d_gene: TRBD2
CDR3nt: TGTGCCAGCTCACCCCTGGCCCTAGCGGGAGGCTTCAATGAGCAGTTCTTC
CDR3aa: CASSPLALAGGFNEQFF

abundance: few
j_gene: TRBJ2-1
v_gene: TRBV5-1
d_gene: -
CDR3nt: TGCGCCAGCAGCTTGGCCAGAGGGTTTGAGCAGTTCTTC
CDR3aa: CASSLARGFEQFF

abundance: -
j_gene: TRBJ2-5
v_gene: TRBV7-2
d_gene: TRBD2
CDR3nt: TGTGCCAGCAGCTTAGGGACTAGCGGTTACGTGACCCAGTACTTC
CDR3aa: CASSLGTSGYVTQYF

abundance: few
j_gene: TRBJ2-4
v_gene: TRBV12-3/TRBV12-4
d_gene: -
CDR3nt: TGTGCCAGCAGTGGAACCGGGGCCGGGTTGGGAAACATTCAGTACTTC
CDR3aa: CASSGTGAGLGNIQYF

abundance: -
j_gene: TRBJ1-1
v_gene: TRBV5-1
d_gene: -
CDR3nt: TGCGCCAGCAGCCCGGCGGCAGGGAACACTGAAGCTTTCTTT
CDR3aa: CASSPAAGNTEAFF

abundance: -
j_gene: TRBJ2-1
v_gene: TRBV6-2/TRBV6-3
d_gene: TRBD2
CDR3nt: TGTGCCAGCAGATCCACTAAAGCGGGGTTCTACAATGAGCAGTTCTTC
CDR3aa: CASRSTKAGFYNEQFF

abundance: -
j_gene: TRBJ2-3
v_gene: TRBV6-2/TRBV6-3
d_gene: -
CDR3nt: TGTGCCAGCAGGTCAGGGCGGGCTTTTGATACGCAGTATTTT
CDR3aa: CASRSGRAFDTQYF

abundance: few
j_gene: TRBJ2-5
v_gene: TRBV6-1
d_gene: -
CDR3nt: TGTGCCAGCAGTCAGCGGGTTAGGAAAGAGACCCAGTACTTC
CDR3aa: CASSQRVRKETQYF

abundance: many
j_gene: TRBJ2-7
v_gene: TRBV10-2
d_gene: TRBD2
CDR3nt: TGCGCCAGCAGACTAGCGGGAGGACGATACGAGCAGTACTTC
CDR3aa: CASRLAGGRYEQYF

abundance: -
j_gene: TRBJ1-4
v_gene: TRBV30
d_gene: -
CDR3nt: TGTGCCTGGACCCCCCTCCCGGGGGAAAAACTGTTTTTT
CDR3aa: CAWTPLPGEKLFF

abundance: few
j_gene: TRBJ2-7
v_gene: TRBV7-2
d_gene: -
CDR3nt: TGTGCCAGCAGCCCCTGGACAGCCTCCTACGAGCAGTACTTC
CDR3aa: CASSPWTASYEQYF

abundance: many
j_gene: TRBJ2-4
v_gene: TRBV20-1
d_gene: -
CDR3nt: TGCAGTGCTAGCGGGAACCCGAAAAACATTCAGTACTTC
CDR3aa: CSASGNPKNIQYF

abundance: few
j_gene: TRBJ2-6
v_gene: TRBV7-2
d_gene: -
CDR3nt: TGTGCCAGCCCGCGAGACTCTGGGGCCAACGTCCTGACTTTC
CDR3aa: CASPRDSGANVLTF

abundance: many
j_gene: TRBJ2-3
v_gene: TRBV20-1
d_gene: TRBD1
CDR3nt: TGCAGTGCTGAGGACAGGGGGCCCGATACGCAGTATTTT
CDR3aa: CSAEDRGPDTQYF

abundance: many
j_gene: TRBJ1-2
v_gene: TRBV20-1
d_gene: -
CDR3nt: TGCAGTGCTAGAGAAGGTCCGGCCACGGGGGGCTACACCTTC
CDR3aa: CSAREGPATGGYTF

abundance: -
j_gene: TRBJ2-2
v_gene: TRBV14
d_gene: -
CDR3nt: TGTGCCAGCAGCCAAGAGCTCCGCACCGGGGAGCTGTTTTTT
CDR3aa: CASSQELRTGELFF

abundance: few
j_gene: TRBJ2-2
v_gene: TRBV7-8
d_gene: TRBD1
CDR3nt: TGTGCCAGCAGCTATCTGACAGGGGACACCGGGGAGCTGTTTTTT
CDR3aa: CASSYLTGDTGELFF

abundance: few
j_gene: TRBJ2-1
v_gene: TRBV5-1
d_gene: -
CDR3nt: TGCGCCAGCAGCTTGGAAGCTTTCGGTGAGCAGTTCTTC
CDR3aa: CASSLEAFGEQFF

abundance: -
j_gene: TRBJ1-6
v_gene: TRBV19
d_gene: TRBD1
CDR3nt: TGTGCCAGTACCCCGGACAGGGGGTACAATTCACCCCTCCACTTT
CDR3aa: CASTPDRGYNSPLHF

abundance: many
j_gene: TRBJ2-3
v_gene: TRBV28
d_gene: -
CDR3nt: TGTGCCAGCAGCAGGGATGGGAATACGCAGTATTTT
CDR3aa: CASSRDGNTQYF

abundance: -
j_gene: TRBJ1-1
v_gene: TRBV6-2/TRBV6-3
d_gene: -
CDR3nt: TGTGCCAGCAGTTACGGCGTTAGTGAAGCTTTCTTT
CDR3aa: CASSYGVSEAFF

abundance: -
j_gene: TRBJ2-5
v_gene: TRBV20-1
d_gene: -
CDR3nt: TGCAGTGCTAGAGACGGCCAGGTGAAGACCCAGTACTTC
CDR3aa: CSARDGQVKTQYF

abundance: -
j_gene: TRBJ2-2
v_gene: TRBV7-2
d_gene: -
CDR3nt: TGTGCAACCTCGCAAAGCGCGAACACCGGGGAGCTGTTTTTT
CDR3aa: CATSQSANTGELFF

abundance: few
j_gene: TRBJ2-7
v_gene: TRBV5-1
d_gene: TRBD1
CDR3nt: TGCGCCAGCAGTCGGGGAGGAAACAGGGGGCATTCAAGCCACGAGCAGTACTTC
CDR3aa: CASSRGGNRGHSSHEQYF

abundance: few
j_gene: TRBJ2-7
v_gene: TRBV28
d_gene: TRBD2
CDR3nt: TGTGCCAGCATATTGGGGGGGGGGGACCCCTACGAGCAGTACTTC
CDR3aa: CASILGGGDPYEQYF

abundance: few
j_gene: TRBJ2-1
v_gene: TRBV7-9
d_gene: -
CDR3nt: TGTGCCAGCAGCTTAGATACGTTTGAGCAGTTCTTC
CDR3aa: CASSLDTFEQFF

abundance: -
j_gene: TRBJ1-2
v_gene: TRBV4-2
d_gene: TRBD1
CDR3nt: TGTGCCAGCAGCCAAGGGACAGGCATCGGCTACACCTTC
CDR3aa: CASSQGTGIGYTF

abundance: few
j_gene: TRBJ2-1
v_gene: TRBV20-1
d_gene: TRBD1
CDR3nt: TGCAGTGCTGAACAGGGGATAAATGAGCAGTTCTTC
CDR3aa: CSAEQGINEQFF

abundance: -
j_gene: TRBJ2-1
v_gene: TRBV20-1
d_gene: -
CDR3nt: TGCAGTGCTAGAGGTCACAGGGTAAATGAGCAGTTCTTC
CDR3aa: CSARGHRVNEQFF

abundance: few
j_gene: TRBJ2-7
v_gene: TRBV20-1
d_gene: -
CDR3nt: TGCAGTGCTTACACCCCGGTGAGGAACGAGCAGTACTTC
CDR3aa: CSAYTPVRNEQYF

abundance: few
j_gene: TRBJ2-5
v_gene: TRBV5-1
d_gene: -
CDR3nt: TGCGCCAGCAGTACTTCAGGGTCGACCCAGTACTTC
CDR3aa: CASSTSGSTQYF

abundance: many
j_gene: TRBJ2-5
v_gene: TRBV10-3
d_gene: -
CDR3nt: TGTGCCACTAGAAATCAAGAGACCCAGTACTTC
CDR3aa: CATRNQETQYF

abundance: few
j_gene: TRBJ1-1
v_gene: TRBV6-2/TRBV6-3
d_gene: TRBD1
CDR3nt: TGTGCCAGCAAACCACCGACAGGGGGCTCCGAAAGGAACACTGAAGCTTTCTTT
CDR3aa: CASKPPTGGSERNTEAFF

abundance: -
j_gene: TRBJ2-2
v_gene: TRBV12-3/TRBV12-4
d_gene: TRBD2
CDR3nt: TGTGCCACCTCGCCGGGACTAGCGACCGGGGAGCTGTTTTTT
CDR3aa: CATSPGLATGELFF

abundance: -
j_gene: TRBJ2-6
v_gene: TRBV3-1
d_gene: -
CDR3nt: TGTGCCAGCAGCCCCCCGGTCGGAAACTCTGGGGCCAACGTCCTGACTTTC
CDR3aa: CASSPPVGNSGANVLTF

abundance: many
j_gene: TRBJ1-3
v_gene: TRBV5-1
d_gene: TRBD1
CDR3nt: TGCGCCAGCAGCCCCGGGACAGGGGACTCTGGAAACACCATATATTTT
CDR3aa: CASSPGTGDSGNTIYF

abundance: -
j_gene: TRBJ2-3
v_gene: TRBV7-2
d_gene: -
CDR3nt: TGTGCCAGCGGGTGGAGGGGGCCCGCAGATACGCAGTATTTT
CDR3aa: CASGWRGPADTQYF

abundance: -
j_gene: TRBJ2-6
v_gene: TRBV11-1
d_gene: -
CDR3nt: TGTGCCAGCAGCCCCAGTGGCAGGGGTGAAACTGGGGCCAACGTCCTGACTTTC
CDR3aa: CASSPSGRGETGANVLTF

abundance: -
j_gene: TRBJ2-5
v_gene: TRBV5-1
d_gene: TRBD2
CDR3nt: TGCGCCAGCAGCATCGGGACTAGCGCCCCAGAGACCCAGTACTTC
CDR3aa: CASSIGTSAPETQYF